One sample yielded the 8 T cell receptor beta chains listed below, sequenced in a study of shared clonotypes between healthy human individuals. Sequencing was performed with immunoSEQ multiplex PCR; in TCRdb, only in-frame clones are kept and a portion is missing. This table has about 490,000 clones, around 80% appearing once. The sample was PBMCs. The receptors stem from a woman in her 40s in good health. Some clones in this sample may be carry-over from other donors' samples.

The chain recombines TRBV28 with TRBJ2-3; 9 nucleotides line up with TRBD1. This CDR3 contains 14 residues. Germline V gene data show CDR1 as MDHEN and CDR2 as SYDVKM. The junction had 12 bases not matched to a gene; V was cut back by 10 bases and J by 7 bases. The CDR3 protein is CANRGRTIENTQYF. CDR3 DNA: TGTGCCAACAGGGGGCGGACAATCGAAAATACGCAGTATTTT.

J is TRBJ2-7 and V is TRBV18; no clear D gene. The CDR3 spans 14 residues. With 2 bases removed from V and 4 bases from J, the gap between germline ends came to 12 bases. From germline, CDR1 is KGHSH and CDR2 LQKENI. The CDR3 loop reads CASSPNLPDYEQYF. In DNA, the CDR3 is TGTGCCAGCTCACCAAACCTGCCAGATTACGAGCAGTACTTC.

Of note for this clone: A much larger clonotype is one base distant, so this may be a read error. The same CDR3 also results from other DNA sequences found in this sample. The chain combines TRBV7-9 with TRBJ1-1, with D hard to call. Germline V CDR1 and CDR2: SEHNR, FQNEAQ (reference sequence). The CDR3 has 13 residues. Trimming pared 1 base from V and 1 base from J, leaving 4 bases between. The CDR3 sequence is CASSLEGNTEAFF. The CDR3 DNA sequence: TGTGCCAGCAGCTTAGAAGGGAACACTGAAGCTTTCTTT.

V usage is TRBV9 and J usage is TRBJ2-3; D not resolved. The CDR3 extends over 13 amino acids. Germline V CDR1 and CDR2: SGDLS, YYNGEE. V was trimmed by 2 bases and J by 7 bases, leaving 11 bases between them. The CDR3 region is CASSVDWVNTQYF. CDR3 bases: TGTGCCAGCAGCGTCGATTGGGTGAATACGCAGTATTTT.

J is TRBJ2-2 and V is TRBV11-3; D may be TRBD1 (6 bases). The CDR3 sequence is 17 residues long. V lost 5 bases and J lost 8, with 24 bases in between. Germline lookup yields CDR1 SGHNT and CDR2 YENEEA. CDR3 region: CASSHGIGGSKQGELFF. The CDR3 DNA reads TGTGCCAGCAGCCACGGAATTGGGGGCTCCAAACAAGGGGAGCTGTTTTTT.

The chain recombines TRBV13 with TRBJ1-1; D is uncertain. The CDR3 has 15 amino acids. Germline lookup yields CDR1 PRHDT and CDR2 FYEKMQ (reference sequence). V lost 5 bases to trimming and J lost 2 bases, with 15 bases between them. CDR3 sequence reads: CASSPPRGRNTEAFF. CDR3 nucleotides: TGTGCCAGCAGCCCCCCGCGAGGGAGAAACACTGAAGCTTTCTTT.

A word on this clone: A far bigger clonotype differs at one base, so this is likely a read error. The chain has TRBV15 and TRBJ2-4; 7 bases fit TRBD2. CDR1 and CDR2 from the germline V gene are LNHNV and YYDKDF (reference sequence). CDR3 length: 16 residues. In nucleotides, the CDR3 is TGTGTCACCAGCAGGAGCGGGGAAGTAGCCAAAAACATTCAGTACTTC. Protein product: CVTSRSGEVAKNIQYF.

Points on this clone: One end of the junction is discordant with germline, which a read error may explain. The V gene is TRBV30, the J gene TRBJ1-2, with D hard to call. This CDR3 comprises 12 residues. CDR1 and CDR2 from the germline V gene are GTSNPN and SVGIG (reference sequence). In nucleotides, the CDR3 is TGTGCCTGGAGACTCGGGAACTATGGCTGCACCTTC. Amino acids: CAWRLGNYGCTF.